The 29 T cell receptor beta chains below all came from one sample that was sequenced in a study of technical replicates of blood from several donors (dated by TCRdb to about 2017). Libraries were built with the immunoSEQ multiplex PCR assay. Sourced from immuneACCESS, this table was stored by TCRdb with only in-frame sequences that have V and J called. A share of the clones is absent; for the studies checked, an unresolved V gene accounts for under half, and the remainder has no known explanation. A total of over 70,000 clones appear in this sample, 95% of them only once. The ten largest clonotypes hold 0.34% of the sample. Sequencing was done on a sample of T cells isolated from PBMCs. These TCRs come from a human donor in good health.

V usage is TRBV9 and J usage is TRBJ2-1; a possible D gene is TRBD1 (6 bases). Trimming left V 0 bases short and J 10 bases short, with 17 bases between. This CDR3 is 15 amino acids long. CDR1 and CDR2 from the germline V gene are SGDLS and YYNGEE. The CDR3 sequence is CASSVEGVPEWEQFF. The CDR3 DNA follows: TGTGCCAGCAGCGTAGAGGGGGTTCCCGAATGGGAGCAGTTCTTC.

The V and J genes are TRBV11-2 and TRBJ2-2; D is unresolved. V was shortened by 2 bases and J by 2 bases, with 12 bases between the two germline ends. The CDR3 has 16 amino acids. Germline V CDR1 and CDR2: SGHAT, FQNNGV. The CDR3 bases are TGTGCCAGCAGCTTAACTTTCCTAGGTAACACCGGGGAGCTGTTTTTT. Protein sequence: CASSLTFLGNTGELFF.

This sequence joins TRBV15 and TRBJ1-1, with no clear D. Trimming cost V 1 base and J 3 bases, with 6 bases left between them. The CDR3 has 13 amino acids. Germline loops: CDR1 LNHNV, CDR2 YYDKDF (reference sequence). DNA for the CDR3: TGTGCCACCAGCAGAGGAGGGTACACTGAAGCTTTCTTT. Translation: CATSRGGYTEAFF.

J is TRBJ2-7 and V is TRBV7-8, with D uncertain. This CDR3 is built from 14 residues. Trimming removed 5 bases at V and 3 bases at J, with 14 bases between. Germline V gives CDR1 SGHVS, CDR2 FQNEAQ. CDR3 region: CASSPLVPYYEQYF. The CDR3 bases are TGTGCCAGCAGCCCCCTGGTTCCCTACTACGAGCAGTACTTC.

The CDR3 DNA reads as TGTGCCAGCAGTATCACAGGGGGGAATCAGCCCCAGCATTTT. Translating it yields CASSITGGNQPQHF. The chain joins TRBV27 to TRBJ1-5; 8 nucleotides agree with TRBD1. CDR3 length: 14 amino acids. Germline CDR1 and CDR2: MNHEY and SMNVEV (reference sequence). J gave up 4 bases and V 5 bases, and 4 bases lay outside the gene matches.

The gene calls are TRBV6-6 and TRBJ1-5; TRBD1 agrees at 8 bases. CDR3 length: 14 residues. Germline CDR1 and CDR2: MNHNY and SVGAGI (reference sequence). The J segment lost 4 bases and the V segment lost 6 bases, leaving 5 bases of the junction unmatched. CDR3: CASSRDRGNQPQHF. CDR3 coding DNA: TGTGCCAGCAGCCGCGACAGGGGTAATCAGCCCCAGCATTTT.

The CDR3 loop reads CASSLLNNEQFF. As DNA, the CDR3 is TGTGCCAGCAGCTTACTTAACAATGAGCAGTTCTTC. The V and J genes are TRBV5-4 and TRBJ2-1; D gene uncertain. The germline V gene encodes CDR1 SGHNT and CDR2 YYREEE (reference sequence). This CDR3 has 12 amino acids. V dropped 2 bases and J dropped 5 bases, with 5 bases sitting between them.

The V gene is TRBV19, the J gene TRBJ2-1; TRBD2 matches 11 bases. Germline lookup yields CDR1 LNHDA and CDR2 SQIVND (reference sequence). Trimming took 10 bases from V and 3 from J; bases not matched to a gene: 23. The CDR3 is 20 amino acids. CDR3 amino acids: CATHSFPSGRSVGGYNEQFF. CDR3 nucleotides: TGTGCCACCCACTCCTTTCCTAGCGGGAGGTCCGTTGGGGGCTACAATGAGCAGTTCTTC.

This sequence joins TRBV19 and TRBJ1-4, with a possible D match to TRBD1 (5 bases). This CDR3 region has 14 residues. Per germline, CDR1 LNHDA and CDR2 SQIVND (reference sequence). Trimming took 7 bases from V and 8 from J, leaving 17 bases between them. The CDR3 sequence: CASKIGQGGEKLFF. The CDR3 nucleotides read TGTGCCAGTAAAATTGGGCAGGGAGGCGAAAAACTGTTTTTT.

The V call is TRBV18, the J call TRBJ1-1; D possibly corresponds to TRBD1 (5 bases). The CDR3 length is 17 residues. Germline assignment: CDR1 KGHSH and CDR2 LQKENI. V lost 2 bases and J 2 bases, leaving 18 bases between the germline ends. CDR3 DNA sequence: TGTGCCAGCTCACCAAATCAGGGTGAAGGATCAAACACTGAAGCTTTCTTT. Its protein is CASSPNQGEGSNTEAFF.

The V call is TRBV10-2, the J call TRBJ2-3; 14 bases map to TRBD2. Germline assignment: CDR1 WSHSY and CDR2 SAAADI. Trimming removed 1 base from V and 4 bases from J; junction bases left unmatched: 7. The CDR3 runs to 18 residues. The CDR3 loop reads CASSEWTTSGRAPDTQYF. CDR3 bases: TGCGCCAGCAGTGAGTGGACGACTAGCGGGAGGGCCCCAGATACGCAGTATTTT.

This clone was picked up one time. The CDR3 bases are TGTGCCAGCAGCTTTCAGGGGGGAACTAACTATGGCTACACCTTC. Translated, it gives CASSFQGGTNYGYTF. The V gene is TRBV7-2, the J gene TRBJ1-2, with TRBD1 matching over 7 bases. This CDR3 has 15 residues. Unmatched junction bases numbered 4, after V lost 3 bases and J lost 0 bases. Germline loops: CDR1 SGHTA, CDR2 FQGNSA.

This rearrangement joins TRBV6-5 to TRBJ2-1; 8 bases match TRBD1. The CDR3 runs to 13 residues. Germline V gene sequence: CDR1 MNHEY, CDR2 SVGAGI. Trimming at V came to 5 bases and at J to 10 bases, leaving 7 bases not matched to a gene. The CDR3 protein is CASSRDRFGEQFF. The CDR3 DNA reads TGTGCCAGCAGTCGGGACAGGTTCGGCGAGCAGTTCTTC.

V usage is TRBV30 and J usage is TRBJ2-7; D possibly corresponds to TRBD2 (5 bases). Germline CDR1 reads GTSNPN; CDR2 reads SVGIG (reference sequence). The germline V and J ends were trimmed by 2 bases and 2 bases, with 10 bases remaining between them. The CDR3 runs to 13 residues. CDR3 sequence (DNA): TGTGCCTGGAGTTCTCCCGGGACCTACGAGCAGTACTTC. The encoded protein is CAWSSPGTYEQYF.

The chain carries TRBV19 and TRBJ2-5; D gene uncertain. Per the germline V gene, CDR1 is LNHDA and CDR2 is SQIVND (reference sequence). Trimming took 4 bases from V and 2 from J, leaving 8 bases between them. The CDR3 is 13 amino acids. CDR3 in amino acids: CASSTSFQETQYF. Here the CDR3 DNA reads TGTGCCAGTAGTACCAGTTTTCAAGAGACCCAGTACTTC.

The chain combines TRBV5-6 with TRBJ2-3; 7 positions agree with TRBD2. Trimming took 2 bases from V and 2 from J; bases not matched to a gene: 2. This CDR3 has 14 amino acids. Per the germline V gene, CDR1 is SGHDT and CDR2 is YYEEEE. The CDR3 nucleotides are TGTGCCAGCAGCTTAGGACTAGTCACAGATACGCAGTATTTT. Translating it yields CASSLGLVTDTQYF.

The chain uses TRBV9 and TRBJ2-7; the D gene is possibly TRBD2 (6 bases). The CDR3 has 15 amino acids. The germline V gene has CDR1 SGDLS and CDR2 YYNGEE. Trimming cost V 4 bases and J 0 bases, with 14 bases left between them. The CDR3 region is CASSPTGVSSYEQYF. The DNA of the CDR3 is TGTGCCAGCAGCCCGACGGGGGTCAGCTCCTACGAGCAGTACTTC.

The chain has TRBV19 and TRBJ1-2, with TRBD1 identical over 7 bases. Germline V CDR1 and CDR2: LNHDA, SQIVND (reference sequence). V dropped 5 bases and J dropped 4; count of bases not matched to a gene: 10. CDR3 length equals 15 residues. CDR3 in DNA: TGTGCCAGTAGTTTACAGGGGCTACAGGTCTATGGCTACACCTTC. Translation gives CASSLQGLQVYGYTF.

V and J are TRBV11-3 and TRBJ2-7; a possible D gene is TRBD1 (7 bases). The CDR3 is 14 residues long. Germline CDR1 is SGHNT and CDR2 is YENEEA. V was clipped by 5 bases and J by 4 bases, with 15 bases between them. In nucleotides, the CDR3 is TGTGCCAGCAGCCCTCAGGGGGGCGGATACGAGCAGTACTTC. Protein product: CASSPQGGGYEQYF.

The V and J genes are TRBV7-9 and TRBJ2-3; D is unclear. V shed 7 bases and J shed 5 bases, with 19 bases lying between them. Germline V gene sequence: CDR1 SEHNR, CDR2 FQNEAQ (reference sequence). The CDR3 extends over 15 amino acids. Here the CDR3 reads CASTPRPGIGDTQYF. The CDR3 nucleotides read TGTGCCAGCACCCCCCGGCCAGGAATTGGAGATACGCAGTATTTT.

The sample holds one count of this clone. The rearrangement joins TRBV6-6 to TRBJ2-2, with TRBD1 identical over 9 bases. The CDR3 covers 13 residues. Germline V gene lookup returns CDR1 MNHNY and CDR2 SVGAGI (reference sequence). V lost 8 bases to trimming and J lost 7 bases; unmatched junction nucleotides: 5. The CDR3 nucleotides are TGTGCCAGCCACACAGGGGGCAGCGGGGAGCTGTTTTTT. As protein: CASHTGGSGELFF.

The rearrangement joins TRBV7-2 to TRBJ2-1; D is undetermined. This CDR3 contains 12 residues. Germline CDR1 reads SGHTA; CDR2 reads FQGNSA. V lost 3 bases to trimming and J lost 8 bases, with 8 bases between them. In DNA form, the CDR3 reads TGTGCCAGCAGCTTCCCCGTTGATGAGCAGTTCTTC. Residues: CASSFPVDEQFF. Together with reference TRBV7-2 and TRBJ2-1, the CDR3 gives the full variable domain: GAGVSQSPSNKVTEKGKDVELRCDPISGHTALYWYRQSLGQGLEFLIYFQGNSAPDKSGLPSDRFSAERTGGSVSTLTIQRTQQEDSAVYLCASSFPVDEQFFGPGTRLTVL.

The V call is TRBV28, the J call TRBJ2-7, with 8 bases that match TRBD1. Germline CDR1 reads MDHEN; CDR2 reads SYDVKM. With 3 bases clipped from V and 1 base from J, the junction kept 5 bases outside the gene matches. CDR3 length: 15 residues. The CDR3: CASSLGTGMSYEQYF. In DNA form, the CDR3 reads TGTGCCAGCAGTTTGGGGACAGGTATGTCCTACGAGCAGTACTTC.

V gene TRBV7-8 combines with J gene TRBJ2-7, with 7 nucleotides matching TRBD1. Germline V lookup: CDR1 SGHVS, CDR2 FQNEAQ. V lost 5 bases, J lost 2 bases, and 9 bases stayed unmatched. CDR3 size: 15 residues. CDR3 nucleotides: TGTGCCAGCAGCCCCCCCCAGGGGGTTACCTACGAGCAGTACTTC. This translates into CASSPPQGVTYEQYF.

As DNA, the CDR3 is TGTGCCAGCAGCTTAGTGGGGAGTACAGGGACCTACGAGCAGTACTTC. Encoded protein: CASSLVGSTGTYEQYF. V usage is TRBV7-2 and J usage is TRBJ2-7; maybe TRBD1 (6 bases). V lost 1 base and J 2 bases, leaving 15 bases between the germline ends. This CDR3 comprises 16 residues. CDR1 and CDR2 (germline): SGHTA, FQGNSA.

This rearrangement joins TRBV4-3 to TRBJ1-5; a weak D match, TRBD1 (6 bases). CDR3 length equals 16 residues. CDR1 is LGHNA and CDR2 is YSLEER in the germline V gene. V was clipped by 3 bases and J by 4 bases, with 16 bases between them. The CDR3 here is CASSQHRDTPNQPQHF. The CDR3 DNA sequence: TGCGCCAGCAGCCAGCACCGGGACACCCCAAATCAGCCCCAGCATTTT.

This chain joins TRBV6-1 and TRBJ2-7; 8 bases align to TRBD2. In germline, CDR1 is MNHNS, CDR2 SASEGT. The V segment lost 4 bases and the J segment 0 bases; nucleotides outside the gene matches: 8. This CDR3 contains 16 residues. For the CDR3, the DNA is TGTGCCAGCAGTGGGGTACTAGCGGAACGCTCCTACGAGCAGTACTTC. This translates into CASSGVLAERSYEQYF.

The chain uses TRBV7-8 and TRBJ2-7; D possibly corresponds to TRBD2 (5 bases). Trimming removed 5 bases at V and 2 bases at J, with 16 bases between. The CDR3 spans 15 residues. Germline CDR1 and CDR2: SGHVS and FQNEAQ. CDR3 amino acids: CASSPFEGRPYEQYF. In DNA form, the CDR3 reads TGTGCCAGCAGCCCATTCGAGGGCCGACCCTACGAGCAGTACTTC.

The V gene is TRBV5-1, the J gene TRBJ2-5; TRBD2 agrees at 10 bases. The CDR3 has 15 residues. V trimming: 5 bases; J trimming: 3 bases; junction bases outside the gene matches: 7. Germline values: CDR1 SGHRS, CDR2 YFSETQ. CDR3 DNA: TGCGCCAGCAGTTTAACCGGGACTAGCGAAGAGACCCAGTACTTC. This codes for CASSLTGTSEETQYF.